Listed below are T cell receptor beta chains from one sample, sequenced in a study of T cell clones after liver transplantation. Generated by immunoSEQ multiplex PCR, the TCRdb table keeps only in-frame clones and is missing some. The data contain some 120,000 clones, 90% of them singletons. Sequencing was performed on CD4+ T cells from blood, taken 12 months after liver transplant. The receptors originated from a human patient who received a liver transplant. Some T cells may possibly be graft donor cells. The CDR3 runs from the conserved cysteine through the conserved F or W. D genes are given only for firm matches. Some rows mark clone size as missing; the rest say once, few, many or name a class of expanded clone.

D gene	clone size	V gene	J gene	CDR3 DNA	CDR3 protein
-	-	TRBV2	TRBJ2-1	TGTGCCAGCAGTGCCTACCTGGGAGACAATGAGCAGTTCTTC	CASSAYLGDNEQFF
TRBD1	-	TRBV28	TRBJ2-7	TGTGCCAGCAGCGATTCCGGGACAGAAGCCTACGAGCAGTACTTC	CASSDSGTEAYEQYF
-	-	TRBV5-1	TRBJ2-1	TGCGCCAGCAGCTCCAAAACGGGGTCGGGTGAGCAGTTCTTC	CASSSKTGSGEQFF
-	-	TRBV27	TRBJ2-7	TGTGCCAGCAGTTTATCGTGGACGGTTTCCTACGAGCAGTACTTC	CASSLSWTVSYEQYF
TRBD1	-	TRBV6-1	TRBJ1-1	TGTGCCAGCAGTCAAACAGGGGCCGGCAACACTGAAGCTTTCTTT	CASSQTGAGNTEAFF
-	few	TRBV25-1	TRBJ2-7	TGTGCCAGCAGTGAAACCTTCTACGAGCAGTACTTC	CASSETFYEQYF
-	-	TRBV29-1	TRBJ2-1	TGCAGCGTTGACCCGGCGACGGGCAATGAGCAGTTCTTC	CSVDPATGNEQFF
-	-	TRBV5-4	TRBJ2-2	TGTGCCAGCAGCAGTTCCCCCGGGGAGCTGTTTTTT	CASSSSPGELFF
-	-	TRBV7-3	TRBJ1-1	TGTGCCAGCAGCAGGGGAACAGGCACTGAAGCTTTCTTT	CASSRGTGTEAFF
-	-	TRBV9	TRBJ2-7	TGTGCCAGCAGCGTATCTTCGACGGGGTTCTACGAGCAGTACTTC	CASSVSSTGFYEQYF
-	-	TRBV28	TRBJ1-5	TGTGCCAGCAGTTATCGGGGGAGGGATCAGCCCCAGCATTTT	CASSYRGRDQPQHF
-	-	TRBV9	TRBJ1-4	TGTGCCAGCAGCCCGTGGAGGTCTAATGAAAAACTGTTTTTT	CASSPWRSNEKLFF
TRBD2	-	TRBV2	TRBJ2-7	TGTGCCAGCAGTGTAGGGCTAGCGGTCCACGAGCAGTACTTC	CASSVGLAVHEQYF
TRBD2	-	TRBV5-4	TRBJ2-1	TGTGCCAGCAGCTTGCCACTAGCGGGGTCCTACAATGAGCAGTTCTTC	CASSLPLAGSYNEQFF
-	-	TRBV10-3	TRBJ2-5	TGTGCCATCGCTAATAGCCTAGGGCAAGAGACCCAGTACTTC	CAIANSLGQETQYF
-	-	TRBV19	TRBJ2-2	TGTGCCAGTAGTATAGGCCAGGGCGGCACCGGGGAGCTGTTTTTT	CASSIGQGGTGELFF
TRBD2	-	TRBV5-4	TRBJ2-3	TGTGCCAGCAGCTTTAAGACTAGCGGGAGCACAGATACGCAGTATTTT	CASSFKTSGSTDTQYF
-	-	TRBV19	TRBJ2-2	TGTGCCAGTAGTATGAGAAGTAAGGGCACCGGGGAGCTGTTTTTT	CASSMRSKGTGELFF
-	-	TRBV9	TRBJ2-3	TGTGCCAGCAGCGTCTCCCCGCACGCAGATACGCAGTATTTT	CASSVSPHADTQYF
-	-	TRBV4-1	TRBJ2-7	TGCGCCAGCAGCCAAGATTGGCGACAGGCTATCTACGAGCAGTACTTC	CASSQDWRQAIYEQYF
-	-	TRBV6-5	TRBJ2-7	TGTGCCAGCACCCCATTAAAGCGAGCCTCCTACGAGCAGTACTTC	CASTPLKRASYEQYF
-	-	TRBV28	TRBJ1-4	TGTGCCAGCAGTTTGGGCAGGAAACTGTTTTTT	CASSLGRKLFF
TRBD2	-	TRBV6-1	TRBJ2-7	TGTGCCAGCAGTGTACTAGCGGGAGGGTACGACGAGCAGTACTTC	CASSVLAGGYDEQYF
-	-	TRBV2	TRBJ2-7	TGTGCCAGCAGCCGGCGTCTTGGCCGATACGAGCAGTACTTC	CASSRRLGRYEQYF
-	-	TRBV4-2	TRBJ2-5	TGTGCCAGCAGCCAAGACACGCACCAAGAGACCCAGTACTTC	CASSQDTHQETQYF
-	-	TRBV28	TRBJ1-1	TGTGCCAGCAGAGGACTTTCGAACACTGAAGCTTTCTTT	CASRGLSNTEAFF
TRBD1	-	TRBV2	TRBJ2-7	TGTGCCAGCAGCTCCCCCGGGACAGGGATGACCTACGAGCAGTACTTC	CASSSPGTGMTYEQYF
TRBD2	-	TRBV7-2	TRBJ2-3	TGTGCCAGCAGCTTACGTCGCGGGAGTGTTCCAGATACGCAGTATTTT	CASSLRRGSVPDTQYF
-	-	TRBV28	TRBJ2-7	TGTGCCAGCAGTCCCACTATCCCCTACGAGCAGTACTTC	CASSPTIPYEQYF
-	few	TRBV4-1	TRBJ2-7	TGCGCCAGCAGCCCGACTACTTCCTACGAGCAGTACTTC	CASSPTTSYEQYF
-	-	TRBV6-1	TRBJ1-5	TGTGCCATTAGGTTAGGGAGAGAGGGCAATCAGCCCCAGCATTTT	CAIRLGREGNQPQHF
-	-	TRBV10-1	TRBJ2-1	TGCGCCAGCAGTGTAGGCGGGACGAGCAATGAGCAGTTCTTC	CASSVGGTSNEQFF
-	once	TRBV6-5	TRBJ2-3	TGTGCCAGCAGTCCCTCCTGGCTTAGCACAGATACGCAGTATTTT	CASSPSWLSTDTQYF
TRBD1	-	TRBV28	TRBJ1-3	TGTGCCAGTAAGACAGGGACGAGCTCTGGAAACACCATATATTTT	CASKTGTSSGNTIYF
-	-	TRBV5-1	TRBJ2-7	TGCGCCAGCAGGCCAGGGCCCTCCTACGAGCAGTACTTC	CASRPGPSYEQYF
-	-	TRBV5-1	TRBJ1-2	TGCGCCAGCAGCTTGACCATGGGGTCGAACTATGGCTACACCTTC	CASSLTMGSNYGYTF
-	-	TRBV6-1	TRBJ1-1	TGTGCCAGCCGGACGGGGGCGGGCACTGAAGCTTTCTTT	CASRTGAGTEAFF
TRBD1	-	TRBV11-2	TRBJ1-2	TGTGCCAGCAGCCAATTCTGGACAGGGGACCTTAACTATGGCTACACCTTC	CASSQFWTGDLNYGYTF
-	few	TRBV4-1	TRBJ2-7	TGCGCCAGCAGCCAAGTTAGAAATCCGCCCGGGGAGCAGTACTTC	CASSQVRNPPGEQYF
-	-	TRBV5-4	TRBJ2-1	TGTGCCAGCAGCTTGGTATTAGCGTCCAATGAGCAGTTCTTC	CASSLVLASNEQFF
-	-	TRBV6-1	TRBJ1-1	TGTGCCAGCACCCACCTGGCGAGCACTGAAGCTTTCTTT	CASTHLASTEAFF
-	-	TRBV9	TRBJ2-5	TGTGCCAGCAGCGTGGGAAGCATCCCACGGCAGGAGACCCAGTACTTC	CASSVGSIPRQETQYF
-	-	TRBV4-3	TRBJ1-1	TGCGCCAGCAGCCAAGATACAAGGGGGAACACTGAAGCTTTCTTT	CASSQDTRGNTEAFF
-	-	TRBV11-2	TRBJ2-3	TGTGCCAGCAGCTATAGCACAGATACGCAGTATTTT	CASSYSTDTQYF
TRBD2	-	TRBV6-1	TRBJ2-3	TGTGCCAGCAGTGGGACTAGCGTTGGGGGAGATACGCAGTATTTT	CASSGTSVGGDTQYF
-	-	TRBV7-6	TRBJ2-1	TGTGCCAGCAGCTTAGCGAATATTCCGGGAGAGCAGTTCTTC	CASSLANIPGEQFF
TRBD1	once	TRBV7-9	TRBJ2-7	TGTGCCAGCATCCCTGACCCGGGACAGGGGGCCGCCGAGCAGTACTTC	CASIPDPGQGAAEQYF
TRBD1	-	TRBV5-4	TRBJ2-6	TGTGCCAGCAGCCCTTCGACAGGGCAACTGTCTGGGGCCAACGTCCTGACTTTC	CASSPSTGQLSGANVLTF
-	-	TRBV5-1	TRBJ2-1	TGCGCCAGCACTGGGGACGGGGCCAATGAGCAGTTCTTC	CASTGDGANEQFF
TRBD2	-	TRBV14	TRBJ2-7	TGTGCCAGCAGCCAAGATTACGGGAGGGCCGACGAGCAGTACTTC	CASSQDYGRADEQYF